This TCR beta chain was identified during a study of blood T cell repertoires in COVID-19. Germline CDR1 is SNHLY and CDR2 is FYNNEI. V dropped 1 base and J dropped 0 bases, with 10 bases sitting between them. This CDR3 spans 15 amino acids. Assay: immunoSEQ multiplex PCR; the TCRdb copy retains only in-frame clones and omits some. Here the sample spans over 250,000 clones, more than 75% being singletons. Participants were aged about 18 to 100 years from approximately 24 US areas. This chain connects TRBV2 to TRBJ2-7; tentative D call: TRBD2 (5 bases). The source material was PBMCs or T cells enriched from blood (not recorded which). The origin of this receptor is a woman aged 30 to 39 who had recovered from COVID-19. The DNA for the CDR3 is TGTGCCAGCAGTGAAGAGCGGAGGAGCTCCTACGAGCAGTACTTC. This encodes CASSEERRSSYEQYF.